This T cell receptor (beta chain) was sequenced during a study of shared clonotypes between healthy human individuals. General study findings and limits: Clonotype sharing across a handful of donors was observed for around 5% of naive CD4 clonotypes.

To note about this clone: Its cognate antigen is unknown.

V lost 1 base and J lost 5; bases outside the gene matches: 7. CDR1 and CDR2 from the germline V gene are SEHNR and FQNEAQ (reference sequence). This CDR3 region has 16 residues. TCRdb's table, derived via immunoSEQ multiplex PCR, lists solely in-frame clones and lacks some. This repertoire shows 2.3 million or so clones, roughly 93% found once; its top ten account for under 0.45%. Investigators divided CD4+ cells into CD45RA+ naive and CD45RA-negative memory subsets. The chain employs TRBV7-9 and TRBJ1-4; TRBD1 agrees at 7 bases. Specimen: naive CD4+ T cells from PBMCs. The subset is: CD45RA+ positively selected. This TCR was sampled from a young man in good health. Some clones in this sample may be carry-over from other donors' samples. This CDR3 reads CASSLGDRELNEKLFF. The CDR3 DNA follows: TGTGCCAGCAGCTTAGGGGACAGAGAATTAAATGAAAAACTGTTTTTT.